This T cell receptor beta chain was captured in a study of OX40 agonist ivuxolimab in advanced cancers. In the study overall: Patients were dosed with the agonistic anti-OX40 (CD134) antibody ivuxolimab. Treatment received earlier with anti-PD-1, anti-PD-L1 or anti-CTLA-4 agents was allowed, and over 30% had some.

To note about this clone: Its target is unknown.

General study points: The study found among the lowest clonal expansion in partial responders at 0.1-3.0 mg/kg.

At cycle 4 day 1, cycle 7 day 1, and baseline, blood was sampled. Data came from immunoSEQ multiplex PCR; TCRdb stores just in-frame clones and leaves some out. The sample has tens of thousands of clones, about 84% seen once. CDR3 length: 15 amino acids. Trimming stripped 0 bases from V and 5 bases from J, with 15 bases between. Germline CDR1 and CDR2: SGHRS and YFSETQ. The TCR sequence derives from an adult with an advanced solid tumor such as melanoma, head and neck, liver or kidney cancer. V usage is TRBV5-1 and J usage is TRBJ2-7, with D unclear. The sequences come from CD4+ or CD8+ T cells sorted from blood, collected in a trial of the OX40 agonist ivuxolimab. CDR3 bases: TGCGCCAGCAGCTTGGGGACGCAAACAGTAAACGAGCAGTACTTC. It encodes CASSLGTQTVNEQYF.